This T cell receptor (beta chain) is drawn from a study of T cell responses to AZD1222 COVID-19 vaccine. Notes on the study in general: The donor cohort was predominantly white British with a female majority, and clonal diversity may have been underestimated.

Sequencing was performed with immunoSEQ multiplex PCR; in TCRdb, only in-frame clones are kept and a portion is missing. The table lists roughly 110,000 clones, approximately 90% of them singletons, with approximately 4.8% in the top ten. This CDR3 is 16 amino acids long. Per germline, CDR1 MNHEY and CDR2 SVGAGI. After removal of 2 bases from V and 4 bases from J, the junction contained 6 bases not matched to a gene. This clone was seen more than once but under ten times. As yet, its antigen is unknown. The chain has TRBV6-5 and TRBJ2-3, with 10 bases identical to TRBD1. The source material was peripheral blood, sampled 28 days after the second AZD1222 dose. This clonotype was obtained from an adult who received the AZD1222 COVID-19 vaccine. The CDR3 nucleotides read TGTGCCAGCAGTTACCCTCCAGGGACAGGGGCAGATACGCAGTATTTT. It encodes CASSYPPGTGADTQYF.